This TCR beta chain was observed in a study of CD8 T cells in ankylosing spondylitis. Broader study findings: Earlier work had already found some motif variants in reactive arthritis synovial fluid and blood. Clones tied to disease were said to be significantly enriched in matched ankylosing spondylitis synovial fluid. One TCR beta motif, made up of several highly homologous variants, appeared characteristic of ankylosing spondylitis blood. CD8+ cells made up the disease-linked clones, which were relatively rare in peripheral blood.

Preparation of TCR beta libraries was done by quantitative 5'-RACE with molecular barcodes. TCRdb analysed the 5' RACE reads with MiXCR anew, one entry per CDR3 protein. The data show approximately 220,000 distinct CDR3 sequences, approximately 20% seen once. The CDR3 is 15 amino acids. The V end lost 4 bases, the J end lost 3 bases, and 15 bases lay between the germline ends. From germline, CDR1 is SEHNR and CDR2 FQNEAQ (reference sequence). Notes on this clonotype: What it binds is unknown.

The rearrangement joins TRBV7-9 to TRBJ1-1; D is possibly TRBD1 (6 bases). The sample consisted of blood, either unsorted or a sorted T cell fraction (not recorded which). This receptor was identified in a male donor with ankylosing spondylitis. The CDR3 loop is CASSSSGGHDTEAFF. In DNA form, the CDR3 reads TGTGCCAGCAGCTCTTCCGGGGGCCACGACACTGAAGCTTTCTTT.